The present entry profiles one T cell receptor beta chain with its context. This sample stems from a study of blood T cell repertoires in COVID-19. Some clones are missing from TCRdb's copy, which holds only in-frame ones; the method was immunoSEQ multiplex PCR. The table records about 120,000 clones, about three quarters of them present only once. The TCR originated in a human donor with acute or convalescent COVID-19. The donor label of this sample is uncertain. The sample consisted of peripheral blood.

The CDR3 coding sequence is TGCGCCAGCAGACTAGCGGGGGGGCATGGAGATACGCAGTATTTT. As protein: CASRLAGGHGDTQYF. This chain links TRBV10-2 with TRBJ2-3, with TRBD2 matching over 13 bases. Germline values: CDR1 WSHSY, CDR2 SAAADI. After removal of 6 bases from V and 5 bases from J, the junction contained 5 bases not matched to a gene. The CDR3 is 15 residues long.